The 20 T cell receptor beta chains given below trace back to one sample, sequenced in a study of T cell clonality in common variable immunodeficiency. The data were produced by immunoSEQ multiplex PCR, yet TCRdb's version contains in-frame clones alone and is incomplete. There are about 28,000 clones in the sample, none observed a single time. Sequencing input: peripheral blood mononuclear cells. All receptors derive from a person aged 18 to 75 in good health.

This clone was detected ten times or more. The read ends 3 residues before the CDR3 terminus; that terminus is restored from the germline J gene. This chain uses TRBV20-1 with TRBJ2-7, with D unresolved. The CDR3 has 13 residues. Germline CDR1 DFQATT, CDR2 SNEGSKA (reference sequence). Between the trimmed V and J ends, which lost 0 bases and 2 bases, there was a span of 8 bases. The CDR3 DNA, read in part, is TGCAGTGCTAGAGAATCAGGAACCTACGAG. Translated: CSARESGTYE. The full CDR3 protein reads CSARESGTYEQYF.

The table lists this clone with a few counts. The CDR3 end is not reached by the read, which stops 3 residues before it; the germline J gene fills it in. This rearrangement joins TRBV11-2 to TRBJ2-5; 7 bases line up with TRBD2. The CDR3 is 15 residues long. The trim removed 1 base at V and 5 bases at J, leaving 7 bases unmatched. The germline V gene has CDR1 SGHAT and CDR2 FQNNGV. The DNA read from the CDR3 is TGTGCCAGCAGCTTAGGGACTAGTTGGTCGGAGACC. Protein sequence: CASSLGTSWSET. In full, the CDR3 is CASSLGTSWSETQYF.

This clone was observed at least ten times. Coverage ceases 3 residues before the CDR3 finishes, and the germline J gene fills in the end. The chain recombines TRBV4-2 with TRBJ1-1, with D possibly matching TRBD1 (6 bases). The CDR3 has 14 residues. V gave up 1 base and J gave up 1 base, with 7 bases separating them. Germline V gives CDR1 LGHNA, CDR2 YNFKEQ. The CDR3 protein is CASSQAQGNTEAFF. The part of the CDR3 DNA that was read is TGTGCCAGCAGCCAAGCACAGGGGAACACTGAA.

This clone was counted ten times or more. The read finishes 3 residues shy of the CDR3 end, and the germline J gene is used to complete it. V gene TRBV29-1 combines with J gene TRBJ1-5, with 10 nucleotides matching TRBD1. Losses at the gene ends were 6 bases for V and 5 bases for J; bases not matched to a gene: 10. This CDR3 spans 15 amino acids. The germline V gene has CDR1 SQVTM and CDR2 ANQGSEA. The CDR3 bases that were read are TGCAGCGTCCTTGAAGACGACAGGGGGCATCAGCCC. Translation: CSVLEDDRGHQP. The CDR3 in full is CSVLEDDRGHQPQHF.

Comments on this clone: The read stops 3 residues short of the end of the CDR3; the missing end is completed from the germline J gene. The V call is TRBV2, the J call TRBJ2-7, with no clear D. The CDR3 has 16 amino acids. V lost 6 bases and J 2 bases, leaving 20 bases between the germline ends. The germline gives CDR1 SNHLY, CDR2 FYNNEI. The CDR3 DNA, read in part, is TGTGCCAGCAGGGCCTACAGAATCCCTTTCCCCTACGAG. Translation gives CASRAYRIPFPYE. The entire CDR3 sequence reads CASRAYRIPFPYEQYF.

This clone was seen ten or more times. Read sequence stops 3 residues before the CDR3 end, and the germline J gene provides the missing end. The chain has TRBV6-4 and TRBJ2-1; 7 bases are a match to TRBD1. J lost 4 bases, V lost 3 bases, and 9 bases had no gene match. The CDR3 is 16 amino acids. Germline CDR1 MRHNA, CDR2 SNTAGT. The covered CDR3 bases are TGTGCCAGCAGTGAGGACGGACAGGCCCCTTACAATGAG. Protein sequence: CASSEDGQAPYNE. The full-length CDR3 reads as CASSEDGQAPYNEQFF.

This clone was counted at least ten times. The read ends 3 residues early relative to the CDR3; the germline J gene fills the gap. This chain links TRBV20-1 with TRBJ2-1; TRBD2 is a possible D gene (6 bases). Germline lookup yields CDR1 DFQATT and CDR2 SNEGSKA (reference sequence). The CDR3 contains 16 residues. The germline V and J ends were trimmed by 6 bases and 6 bases, with 24 bases remaining between them. CDR3 sequence: CSAPPEGLWVTNEQFF. The DNA read from the CDR3 is TGCAGTGCCCCCCCGGAGGGTTTGTGGGTTACCAATGAG.

The table lists this clone with many counts. The read ends 3 residues before the CDR3 terminus; that terminus is restored from the germline J gene. The chain carries TRBV5-1 and TRBJ1-3; D gene ambiguous. V lost 0 bases and J 0 bases, leaving 10 bases between the germline ends. Germline V gene data show CDR1 as SGHRS and CDR2 as YFSETQ. The CDR3 has 16 amino acids. The CDR3 protein is CASSLEWQDSGNTIYF. The sequenced part of the CDR3 DNA is TGCGCCAGCAGCTTGGAGTGGCAGGACTCTGGAAACACC.

In its sample, this clone was seen many times. The read terminates 3 residues before the CDR3 end, so the remaining end is supplied by the germline J gene. The chain combines TRBV5-6 with TRBJ1-4; possibly TRBD1 for D (6 bases). V lost 5 bases and J 7 bases, leaving 18 bases between the germline ends. From germline, CDR1 is SGHDT and CDR2 YYEEEE. This CDR3 region has 15 residues. The CDR3 DNA, read in part, is TGTGCCAGCAGGAAAGGTTTAGGGGGTGGTGAAAAA. It specifies CASRKGLGGGEK. The full CDR3 is CASRKGLGGGEKLFF.

This clone came up many times. CDR3 bases read: TGTGCCAGCAGCTTAGTGGGGACAGGTTCCACGAACACTGAA. Encoded protein: CASSLVGTGSTNTE. The complete CDR3 reads CASSLVGTGSTNTEAFF. The V call is TRBV7-8, the J call TRBJ1-1; 8 bases are a match to TRBD1. The read ends 3 residues before the CDR3 terminus; that terminus is restored from the germline J gene. Trimming cost V 1 base and J 1 base; bases outside gene matches: 8. Germline V CDR1 and CDR2: SGHVS, FQNEAQ. CDR3 length: 17 amino acids.

This clone was detected only a few times. The CDR3 is cut off 3 residues early in the read; its end comes from the germline J gene. V and J are TRBV5-1 and TRBJ1-2; D perhaps matches TRBD1 (6 bases). The CDR3 covers 14 residues. Germline loops: CDR1 SGHRS, CDR2 YFSETQ. The DNA read from the CDR3 is TGCGCCAGCAGCCCGGGGGGGTGGACAGATACC. Protein sequence: CASSPGGWTDT. The whole CDR3 protein reads CASSPGGWTDTYTF.

Concerning this clone: The CDR3 end is not reached by the read, which stops 3 residues before it; the germline J gene fills it in. The chain links TRBV6-2 or TRBV6-3 to TRBJ1-1; TRBD1 agrees at 7 bases. The germline gives CDR1 MNHEY, CDR2 SVGEGT. The V segment lost 2 bases and the J segment 6 bases; nucleotides outside the gene matches: 9. CDR3 size: 15 residues. The CDR3 loop reads CASSYPRDSSSEAFF. The sequenced CDR3 bases are TGTGCCAGCAGTTACCCCCGGGACAGTTCATCTGAA.

This clone occurred many times. The missing CDR3 end, 3 residues past where the read stops, is filled in from the germline J gene. This chain connects TRBV28 to TRBJ2-7; 11 bases align to TRBD1. Trimming at V came to 4 bases and at J to 2 bases, leaving 7 bases not matched to a gene. The length of the CDR3 is 16 residues. Germline V CDR1 and CDR2: MDHEN, SYDVKM. The DNA read from the CDR3 is TGTGCCAGCAGTTCCCCTTGGACAGGGGGCCCCTACGAG. Protein: CASSSPWTGGPYE. Given in full, the CDR3 is CASSSPWTGGPYEQYF.

This clone was counted between two and nine times. Coverage ceases 3 residues before the CDR3 finishes, and the germline J gene fills in the end. The V gene is TRBV7-6, the J gene TRBJ1-4; 7 bases align to TRBD1. V was pared by 5 bases and J by 7 bases, with 7 bases of the junction left unmatched. The CDR3 runs to 14 residues. Germline CDR1 and CDR2: SGHVS and FNYEAQ. Partial CDR3 DNA: TGTGCCAGCAGCGCCACAGGGGAAGGTGAAAAA. It is translated as CASSATGEGEK. The CDR3, in full, reads CASSATGEGEKLFF.

This clone was observed many times. The CDR3 is cut off 3 residues early in the read; its end comes from the germline J gene. This sequence joins TRBV20-1 and TRBJ1-6; tentatively, D is TRBD1 (5 bases). CDR1 and CDR2 from the germline V gene are DFQATT and SNEGSKA (reference sequence). V lost 1 base to trimming and J lost 9 bases, with 19 bases between them. This CDR3 region has 16 residues. The covered CDR3 bases are TGCAGTGCTAGAGTGGAGGTCTTGGGGCCGGCTTCACCC. It encodes CSARVEVLGPASP. The full CDR3 protein reads CSARVEVLGPASPLHF.

This clone was detected many times. The read terminates 3 residues before the CDR3 end, so the remaining end is supplied by the germline J gene. This chain joins TRBV19 and TRBJ1-5; TRBD1 aligns across 8 bases. Germline V gene data show CDR1 as LNHDA and CDR2 as SQIVND (reference sequence). The junction had 3 bases not matched to a gene; V was cut back by 4 bases and J by 4 bases. The CDR3 sequence is 14 residues long. The CDR3 loop is CASSRTGPNQPQHF. CDR3 DNA (partial): TGTGCCAGTAGTAGGACAGGGCCGAATCAGCCC.

This clone was detected a few times. The sequenced fragment ends 3 residues before the CDR3 boundary, so the rest is inferred from the germline J gene. The chain joins TRBV2 to TRBJ1-5, with D possibly matching TRBD1 (6 bases). Germline CDR1 SNHLY, CDR2 FYNNEI. V gave up 4 bases and J gave up 0 bases, with 7 bases separating them. This CDR3 region has 14 residues. The covered CDR3 bases are TGTGCCAGCAGTGGGACAGATAGCAATCAGCCC. Amino acid sequence: CASSGTDSNQP. The whole CDR3 region reads CASSGTDSNQPQHF.

In this sample, this clone turned up many times. The DNA ends 3 residues before the CDR3 does, and the rest of the CDR3 is filled in from the germline J gene. J is TRBJ1-5 and V is TRBV7-8; no reliable D call. Germline V gene lookup returns CDR1 SGHVS and CDR2 FQNEAQ. This CDR3 comprises 12 residues. V lost 5 bases, J lost 4 bases, and 6 bases lay in between. The CDR3 sequence: CASSKQNQPQHF. The CDR3 DNA, read in part, is TGTGCCAGCAGCAAACAGAATCAGCCC.

This clone showed up many times. The sequenced fragment ends 3 residues before the CDR3 boundary, so the rest is inferred from the germline J gene. The chain joins TRBV7-2 to TRBJ1-4; tentative D call: TRBD1 (6 bases). This CDR3 comprises 15 residues. Germline values: CDR1 SGHTA, CDR2 FQGNSA. With 5 bases removed from V and 0 bases from J, the gap between germline ends came to 10 bases. The CDR3 bases that were read are TGTGCCAGCAGCGCGACAGGTGCAACTAATGAAAAA. Amino acid sequence: CASSATGATNEK. The CDR3 reads in full as CASSATGATNEKLFF.

This clone turned up a few times. The read stops 3 residues short of the end of the CDR3; the missing end is completed from the germline J gene. The chain has TRBV20-1 and TRBJ2-7; D unresolved. Deletions cut 7 bases from V and 0 bases from J, with 7 bases between. CDR3 length: 11 amino acids. In germline, CDR1 is DFQATT, CDR2 SNEGSKA (reference sequence). The CDR3 here is CSGTDSYEQYF. The sequenced part of the CDR3 DNA is TGCAGTGGAACAGACTCCTACGAG.